One T cell receptor (beta chain) is described in this entry. The antigen remains unidentified. The data belong to a study of Ad26.COV2.S vaccination and SARS-CoV-2 variants. Study-wide findings and caveats: Substantial breadth was reported for post-vaccination spike-specific CD8+ and CD4+ T cells.

Treatment denoted: around 19 received Ad26.COV2.S at low or high dose, single or two shots; about 5 received placebo; per-sample allocation not given. Day 63 after the first injection of vaccine or placebo was the sampling time. TCRdb keeps only in-frame clones here, not all; method: immunoSEQ multiplex PCR. Here the sample spans roughly 450,000 clones, 90% being singletons. The germline CDR1 and CDR2 sequences are SGHTA and FQGTGA. The CDR3 extends over 15 amino acids. Trimming pared 1 base from V and 0 bases from J, leaving 8 bases between. This rearrangement joins TRBV7-3 to TRBJ2-3; D ambiguous. The input for sequencing was peripheral blood, taken in a trial of Ad26.COV2.S vaccine versus placebo. This TCR was recovered from a person between 18 and 60 years old who received the Ad26.COV2.S COVID-19 vaccine or a placebo. CDR3 region: CASSLNPGSTDTQYF. CDR3 bases: TGTGCCAGCAGCTTAAATCCCGGGAGCACAGATACGCAGTATTTT.